This T cell receptor beta chain was observed in a study of blood T cell repertoires in COVID-19. Study background: The samples span acute and convalescent COVID-19 from the United States, Italy and Spain.

Germline assignment: CDR1 LGHDT and CDR2 YNNKEL (reference sequence). The CDR3 is 14 residues long. Trimming took 1 base from V and 10 from J, leaving 11 bases between them. Assay: immunoSEQ multiplex PCR; the TCRdb copy retains only in-frame clones and omits some. The data contain approximately 75,000 clones, about 74% of them singletons. The J gene is TRBJ1-6, the V gene TRBV3-1 (or the pseudogene TRBV3-2); D might be TRBD1 (6 bases). Input material: peripheral blood. This TCR was sampled from a human donor with acute or convalescent COVID-19. The donor label of this sample is uncertain. The CDR3 protein is CASSQGTVGSPLHF. CDR3 coding DNA: TGTGCCAGCAGCCAAGGGACAGTCGGGTCACCCCTCCACTTT.